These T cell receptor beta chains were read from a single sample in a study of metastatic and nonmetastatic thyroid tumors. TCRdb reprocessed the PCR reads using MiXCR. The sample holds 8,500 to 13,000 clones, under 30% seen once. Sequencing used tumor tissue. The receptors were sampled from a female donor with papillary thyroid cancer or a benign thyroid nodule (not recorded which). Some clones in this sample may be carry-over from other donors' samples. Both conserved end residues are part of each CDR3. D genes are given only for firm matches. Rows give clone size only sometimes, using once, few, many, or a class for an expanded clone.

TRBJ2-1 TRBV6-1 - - TGTGCCAGCAGTCCTACTAGGGGGGGATCCTACAACGAGCAGTTCTTC CASSPTRGGSYNEQFF
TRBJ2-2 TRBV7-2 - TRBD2 TGTGCCAGCAGCTTAGCATACGGATCGGGACTAGCCAGGTTATTGTTTTTT CASSLAYGSGLARLLFF
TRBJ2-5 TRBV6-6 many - TGTGCCAGCAGTTACTCGATTTTGGACCAAGAGACCCAGTACTTC CASSYSILDQETQYF
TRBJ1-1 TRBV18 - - TGTGCCAGCTCACCCCGACAGCCAGACGGGGAAGCTTTCTTT CASSPRQPDGEAFF
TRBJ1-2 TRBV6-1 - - TGTGCCAGCAGTGGAACCGAAGAGACAGGCAACTATGGCTACACCTTC CASSGTEETGNYGYTF
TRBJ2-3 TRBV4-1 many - TGCGCCAGCAGCCAAGATCCTGGGACTCATACGCAGTATTTT CASSQDPGTHTQYF
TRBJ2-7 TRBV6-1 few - TGTGCCAGCAGCGACGGAAACCTCAACTACGAGCAGTACTTC CASSDGNLNYEQYF
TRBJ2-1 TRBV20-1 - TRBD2 TGCAGTGCCCTGACTAGCGGGAGGTGGTACAATGAGCAGTTCTTC CSALTSGRWYNEQFF
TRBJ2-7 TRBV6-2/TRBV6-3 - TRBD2 TGTGCCAGCAGCCCCCGTAAGCGGGAGACATCCGAGCAGTACTTC CASSPRKRETSEQYF
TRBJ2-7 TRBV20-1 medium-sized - TGCAGTGCGCCCCTTACCCGGGACGAGCAGTACTTC CSAPLTRDEQYF
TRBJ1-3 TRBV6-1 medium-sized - TGTGCCAGCAGCGGGGGTTCCTGGATCAGTAACACCATATATTTT CASSGGSWISNTIYF
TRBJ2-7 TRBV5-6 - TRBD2 TGTGCCAGTAGCATCCAAGGACTAGCGGGAGTGGGGGGATTCTACGAGCAGTACTTC CASSIQGLAGVGGFYEQYF
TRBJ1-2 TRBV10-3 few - TGTGCCACCGGGGACTATGGCTACACCTTC CATGDYGYTF
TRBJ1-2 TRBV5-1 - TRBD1 TGCGCCAGCAGCTTGGGAAGGGACAGATTCAACTATGGCTACACCTTC CASSLGRDRFNYGYTF
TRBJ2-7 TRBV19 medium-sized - TGTGCCAGTAGTATAGCGTCCTCCTACGAGCAGTACTTC CASSIASSYEQYF
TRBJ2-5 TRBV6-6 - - TGTGCCAGCAGTTACTCGAGGCAGGGGAGGTTCTACTTC CASSYSRQGRFYF
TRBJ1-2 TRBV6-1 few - TGTGCCAGCAGTACAACACAGGGCTACACCTTC CASSTTQGYTF
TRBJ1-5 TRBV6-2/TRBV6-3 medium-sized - TGTGCCAGCAACCACCGGAGAGTAAGGGACCTTCAGCCCCAGCATTTT CASNHRRVRDLQPQHF
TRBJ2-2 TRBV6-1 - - TGTGCCAGCGGACTTCAACCCCAGGGTTCCGGGGAGCTGTTTTTT CASGLQPQGSGELFF
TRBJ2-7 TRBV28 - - TGTGCCAGCAGTTTTGGAGGGGCCTCCTACGAGCAGTACTTC CASSFGGASYEQYF
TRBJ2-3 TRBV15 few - TGTGCCACCAGCAGAGGCACGGCCTTTACTGATACGCAGTATTTT CATSRGTAFTDTQYF
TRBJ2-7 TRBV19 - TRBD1 TGTGCCAGTAGTGCACGACAGGGAGAGAACCACTACGAGCAGTACTTC CASSARQGENHYEQYF
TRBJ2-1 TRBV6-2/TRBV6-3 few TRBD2 TGTGCCAGCAGTTACTCCCGGACTAGCGGAAATGAGCAGTTCTTC CASSYSRTSGNEQFF
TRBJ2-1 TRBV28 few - TGTGCCAGCAGTTTTTGGGCGAGACTATTATACAATGAGCAGTTCTTC CASSFWARLLYNEQFF
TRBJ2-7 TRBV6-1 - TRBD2 TGTGCCAGCAGTGAACTAGCGGGGTACGAGCAGTACTTC CASSELAGYEQYF
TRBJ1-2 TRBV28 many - TGTGCCAGCAGCGGACTTCCTCATAACTATGGCTACACCTTC CASSGLPHNYGYTF
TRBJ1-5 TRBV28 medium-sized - TGTGCCAGCATGGTCGGAGCGGGCAATCAGCCCCAGCATTTT CASMVGAGNQPQHF
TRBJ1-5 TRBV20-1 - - TGCAGTGCTAGTATAGGGGCACCTGATCAGCCCCAGCATTTT CSASIGAPDQPQHF
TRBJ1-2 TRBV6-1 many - TGTGCCAGCAGTGCCGGCCCCTCTATGAGTAGCTACACCTTC CASSAGPSMSSYTF
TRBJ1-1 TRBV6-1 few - TGTGCCAGCAGTGAAGGACAGAGTTTCTTGAACACTGAAGCTTTCTTT CASSEGQSFLNTEAFF
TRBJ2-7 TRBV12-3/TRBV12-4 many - TGTGCCAGCAGCCGACATACGGGTTCCTACGAGCAGTACTTC CASSRHTGSYEQYF